Listed here are 25 T cell receptor beta chains from one sample, sequenced in a study of T-cell reconstitution after alpha-beta-depleted transplantation in children. The authors prepared the TCRbeta library with unique molecular identifiers. TCRdb used MiXCR to reprocess the PCR reads, holding one entry per CDR3 protein. The sample includes roughly 590,000 distinct CDR3 sequences, around 17% of them seen just once. The sequencing used PBMCs from the stem cell graft donor, collected from the stem cell graft. These receptors all stem from a human donor who donated a stem cell graft to a child with acute myeloid leukemia.

The chain uses TRBV7-9 and TRBJ1-5, with D possibly being TRBD1 (5 bases). CDR1 is SEHNR, CDR2 FQNEAQ, per germline (reference sequence). The germline V and J ends were trimmed by 1 base and 4 bases, with 14 bases remaining between them. This CDR3 spans 16 amino acids. The CDR3 is CASSLDAGWLNQPQHF. CDR3 nucleotide sequence: TGTGCCAGCAGCTTAGACGCAGGGTGGCTGAATCAGCCCCAGCATTTT.

This clonotype was counted at least ten times. The chain joins TRBV6-5 to TRBJ1-1, with D tentatively TRBD1 (6 bases). The ends were cut back, 6 bases at V and 1 base at J, with 12 bases in the middle. Germline loops: CDR1 MNHEY, CDR2 SVGAGI. The CDR3 covers 14 residues. The CDR3 DNA sequence: TGTGCCAGCAGGTACAGGGAGCCGAACACTGAAGCTTTCTTT. Amino acids: CASRYREPNTEAFF.

This clonotype has a handful of counts. V gene TRBV7-9 combines with J gene TRBJ2-7, with D perhaps TRBD1 (5 bases). This CDR3 spans 12 amino acids. CDR1 is SEHNR and CDR2 is FQNEAQ in the germline V gene (reference sequence). V was pared by 6 bases and J by 5 bases, with 11 bases between. CDR3 coding DNA: TGTGCCAGCAGTGCAGGGTTCCACGAGCAGTACTTC. It codes for CASSAGFHEQYF. Complete variable domain (other parts from reference TRBV7-9 and TRBJ2-7): DTGVSQNPRHKITKRGQNVTFRCDPISEHNRLYWYRQTLGQGPEFLTYFQNEAQLEKSRLLSDRFSAERPKGSFSTLEIQRTEQGDSAMYLCASSAGFHEQYFGPGTRLTVT.

In this sample, this clonotype turned up a few times. The V call is TRBV20-1, the J call TRBJ1-2; TRBD1 matches at 10 bases. CDR3 length: 17 residues. J was trimmed by 2 bases and V by 0 bases; bases with no gene match: 9. The germline gives CDR1 DFQATT, CDR2 SNEGSKA (reference sequence). CDR3 DNA: TGCAGTGCTAGAGACGGACAGGGGGTTTTAGCGAACTATGGCTACACCTTC. Amino acid sequence: CSARDGQGVLANYGYTF.

This clonotype was seen ten or more times. This sequence joins TRBV20-1 and TRBJ2-1; the D is unclear. The germline gives CDR1 DFQATT, CDR2 SNEGSKA (reference sequence). With 8 bases removed from V and 8 bases from J, the gap between germline ends came to 16 bases. This CDR3 is built from 12 residues. CDR3 amino acids: CSPHGFGDEQFF. CDR3 sequence (DNA): TGCAGTCCACACGGGTTTGGGGATGAGCAGTTCTTC.

The table lists this clonotype with a few counts. This chain links TRBV4-3 with TRBJ2-5; 7 bases line up with TRBD2. Germline CDR1 LGHNA, CDR2 YSLEER. The V gene end was trimmed by 1 base and the J gene end by 2 bases; junction bases not matched to a gene: 4. There are 15 residues in the CDR3. CDR3 sequence: CASSQGNGGQETQYF. CDR3 sequence (DNA): TGCGCCAGCAGCCAAGGAAACGGGGGGCAAGAGACCCAGTACTTC.

The V and J genes are TRBV7-2 and TRBJ2-5; D may be TRBD2 (7 bases). CDR3 length: 14 amino acids. CDR1 SGHTA and CDR2 FQGNSA come from the germline V gene. The germline V and J ends were trimmed by 5 bases and 5 bases, with 15 bases remaining between them. As DNA, the CDR3 is TGTGCCAGCAGCCCCGGGGGGCCATCCGAGACCCAGTACTTC. This translates into CASSPGGPSETQYF.

As regards this clonotype: A read error may explain this, as a much larger clone is one base away. The chain couples TRBV20-1 to TRBJ2-5, with TRBD1 matching over 9 bases. The CDR3 is 17 amino acids. Germline lookup yields CDR1 DFQATT and CDR2 SNEGSKA (reference sequence). In DNA, the CDR3 is TGCTGTGCGGTTAATACCGGGACAGGGAAAGAGTCAGAGACCCAGTACTTC. Encoded protein: CCAVNTGTGKESETQYF.

The gene calls are TRBV28 and TRBJ2-3; 10 nucleotides line up with TRBD2. This CDR3 has 16 residues. J lost 1 base, V lost 3 bases, and 4 bases had no gene match. Germline-derived CDR1 and CDR2 are MDHEN and SYDVKM. The CDR3 sequence is CASSLERGGGTDTQYF. CDR3 nucleotide sequence: TGTGCCAGCAGTTTGGAGCGGGGGGGCGGCACAGATACGCAGTATTTT.

This clonotype was seen ten or more times. The chain is built from TRBV20-1 and TRBJ1-6; no clear D. Trimming stripped 4 bases from V and 0 bases from J, with 13 bases between. The CDR3 spans 16 residues. CDR1 is DFQATT, CDR2 SNEGSKA, per germline (reference sequence). CDR3 coding DNA: TGCAGTGCTACCTTGGTGGTGGGCTCCTATAATTCACCCCTCCACTTT. This codes for CSATLVVGSYNSPLHF.

In this sample, this clonotype turned up a few times. This sequence joins TRBV12-3 or TRBV12-4 and TRBJ1-2, with 9 bases identical to TRBD1. CDR3 length equals 13 residues. V was clipped by 6 bases and J by 7 bases; unmatched bases: 6. The CDR3 DNA is TGTGCCAGCAGAGGGACAGGGTCGGGTGGCTACACCTTC. It codes for CASRGTGSGGYTF.

The genes are TRBV7-9 and TRBJ2-7; 7 nucleotides match TRBD1. This CDR3 is 14 amino acids long. Germline loops: CDR1 SEHNR, CDR2 FQNEAQ (reference sequence). The trim removed 2 bases at V and 0 bases at J, leaving 1 base unmatched. CDR3 sequence reads: CASSLTGDSYEQYF. In DNA, the CDR3 is TGTGCCAGCAGCTTAACAGGGGACTCCTACGAGCAGTACTTC.

This clonotype was recorded many times. The CDR3 is CAISDGQGGNEQFF. The DNA for the CDR3 is TGTGCCATCAGTGATGGACAGGGGGGTAATGAGCAGTTCTTC. This sequence joins TRBV10-3 and TRBJ2-1; 10 positions match TRBD1. After removal of 3 bases from V and 7 bases from J, the junction contained 3 bases not matched to a gene. The CDR3 covers 14 residues. Germline V lookup: CDR1 ENHRY, CDR2 SYGVKD.

This clonotype appeared a few times. V is TRBV20-1 and J is TRBJ2-7, with D maybe TRBD2 (7 bases). V lost 0 bases, J lost 0 bases, and 12 bases lay in between. The length of the CDR3 is 15 residues. The V gene's germline CDR1 is DFQATT and CDR2 SNEGSKA (reference sequence). The CDR3 here is CSARDWEGDSYEQYF. The CDR3 DNA sequence: TGCAGTGCTAGAGATTGGGAGGGGGACTCCTACGAGCAGTACTTC.

The sample holds many counts of this clonotype. V usage is TRBV12-3 or TRBV12-4 and J usage is TRBJ1-2, with D possibly matching TRBD1 (5 bases). This CDR3 has 15 residues. The V end was cut by 5 bases, the J end by 3 bases, with 16 bases between. The CDR3, as DNA: TGTGCCAGCAGTGACGGGGCAGGGACCTACTATGGCTACACCTTC. Its translation is CASSDGAGTYYGYTF.

The V gene is TRBV29-1, the J gene TRBJ1-1; tentatively, D is TRBD1 (6 bases). Trimming removed 7 bases from V and 5 bases from J, with 11 bases in between. CDR3 length: 11 residues. Germline CDR1 SQVTM, CDR2 ANQGSEA. The CDR3 sequence is CSGTEGTEAFF. As DNA, the CDR3 is TGCAGCGGGACAGAGGGTACTGAAGCTTTCTTT.

This clonotype counts as medium-sized. The gene calls are TRBV9 and TRBJ2-2; D may be TRBD1 or TRBD2 (6 bases each). The V end was cut by 6 bases, the J end by 8 bases, with 14 bases between. CDR1 and CDR2 (germline): SGDLS, YYNGEE. The CDR3 sequence is 13 residues long. The CDR3 sequence: CASTTRGAGELFF. CDR3 DNA: TGTGCCAGCACCACGAGGGGGGCTGGGGAGCTGTTTTTT.

CDR3 nucleotide sequence: TGTGCCAGCAGTAAGGACAGCGCCCGCCCTGAAGCTTTCTTT. Encoded protein: CASSKDSARPEAFF. The V gene is TRBV25-1, the J gene TRBJ1-1, with D perhaps matching TRBD1 (6 bases). The germline V and J ends were trimmed by 5 bases and 6 bases, with 16 bases remaining between them. The CDR3 length is 14 residues. Looked up from germline, CDR1 is MGHDK and CDR2 is SYGVNS.

V usage is TRBV4-3 and J usage is TRBJ1-1, with D unresolved. Trimming took 3 bases from V and 1 from J, leaving 12 bases between them. Per germline, CDR1 LGHNA and CDR2 YSLEER. The CDR3 consists of 15 residues. CDR3 sequence reads: CASSQQTVENTEAFF. DNA of the CDR3: TGCGCCAGCAGCCAGCAGACGGTGGAGAACACTGAAGCTTTCTTT.

The V gene is TRBV20-1, the J gene TRBJ1-5; D remains ambiguous. V shed 3 bases and J shed 4 bases, with 10 bases lying between them. CDR1 and CDR2 (germline): DFQATT, SNEGSKA (reference sequence). This CDR3 has 13 residues. The CDR3 spells CSASISRNQPQHF. The CDR3 bases are TGCAGTGCTAGCATTAGTAGGAATCAGCCCCAGCATTTT.

The rearrangement joins TRBV7-2 to TRBJ1-5; possible D gene TRBD1, 6 bases. Germline CDR1 and CDR2: SGHTA and FQGNSA. There are 17 residues in the CDR3. Trimming stripped 5 bases from V and 1 base from J, with 18 bases between. The CDR3 protein is CASSPRRRDKSNQPQHF. The CDR3 DNA sequence: TGTGCCAGCAGCCCTCGACGCCGGGACAAAAGCAATCAGCCCCAGCATTTT.

This chain uses TRBV28 with TRBJ2-1; no definite D call. The CDR3 is 10 residues long. Trimming stripped 4 bases from V and 9 bases from J, with 4 bases between. CDR1 is MDHEN and CDR2 is SYDVKM in the germline V gene. CDR3: CASSWGEQFF. CDR3 nucleotide sequence: TGTGCCAGCAGTTGGGGTGAGCAGTTCTTC.

This clonotype was seen ten or more times. The V gene is TRBV5-6, the J gene TRBJ2-7; D remains ambiguous. The ends were cut back, 2 bases at V and 2 bases at J, with 11 bases in the middle. CDR1 is SGHDT, CDR2 YYEEEE, per germline. The CDR3 extends over 14 amino acids. CDR3 residues: CASSFEPRAYEQYF. DNA of the CDR3: TGTGCCAGCAGCTTTGAGCCACGCGCCTACGAGCAGTACTTC.

This clonotype was picked up many times. The rearrangement joins TRBV12-3 or TRBV12-4 to TRBJ2-5; maybe TRBD1 (6 bases). Deletions cut 0 bases from V and 3 bases from J, with 14 bases between. This CDR3 is built from 16 residues. The chain's CDR3 is CASSLAPGQGKETQYF. The CDR3 nucleotides read TGTGCCAGCAGTTTAGCGCCGGGACAAGGGAAAGAGACCCAGTACTTC.

This clonotype was counted at least ten times. The chain joins TRBV20-1 to TRBJ2-1; D call uncertain. The CDR3 totals 13 residues. Looked up from germline, CDR1 is DFQATT and CDR2 is SNEGSKA (reference sequence). V was clipped by 5 bases and J by 10 bases, with 18 bases between them. The CDR3 reads CSAGPVRSGEQFF. The CDR3, as DNA: TGCAGTGCTGGCCCCGTTAGATCGGGCGAGCAGTTCTTC.